This T cell receptor (beta chain) comes out of a study of OX40 agonist ivuxolimab in advanced cancers. As for the study in general: Males comprised around 78% of the group, whose mean age was approximately 61 years (range about 20 to 90). General study points: It was not determined which antigens were specifically recognized by the peripheral T cells that had undergone clonal expansion.

Sequencing used immunoSEQ multiplex PCR; TCRdb keeps in-frame clones, though not all of them. The data show around 50,000 clones, 89% seen once. A note on this clone: Its antigen is not known.

The clonotype originates from an adult with an advanced solid tumor such as melanoma, head and neck, liver or kidney cancer. Sample: CD4+ or CD8+ T cells sorted from blood, taken in a trial of the OX40 agonist ivuxolimab.

This chain's CDR3 is CATRHLVSGRAGNTGELFF. CDR3 bases: TGTGCCACCCGGCACCTTGTTAGCGGGAGGGCCGGAAACACCGGGGAGCTGTTTTTT. J is TRBJ2-2 and V is TRBV6-4, with TRBD2 matching 11 bases. V was clipped by 10 bases and J by 2 bases; unmatched bases: 18. This CDR3 is built from 19 residues. Germline assignment: CDR1 MRHNA and CDR2 SNTAGT.